This T cell receptor beta chain is drawn from a study of blood T cell repertoires in COVID-19. Across the whole study: Some COVID-19 samples were acute and others convalescent; all came from the United States, Italy and Spain. T cells, B-cell-depleted T cells, or PBMCs provided the cDNA or gDNA that served as material.

Data came from immunoSEQ multiplex PCR; TCRdb stores just in-frame clones and leaves some out. The sample carries roughly 110,000 clones, 70% to 90% recorded once. This CDR3 has 16 amino acids. Germline CDR1 and CDR2: SQVTM and ANQGSEA. V lost 1 base and J lost 2; bases outside the gene matches: 11. The source is a woman in her forties or fifties with acute or convalescent COVID-19. The material sequenced was peripheral blood. The chain recombines TRBV29-1 with TRBJ2-7; 7 bases are shared with TRBD1. DNA of the CDR3: TGCAGCGTTGAAGGGGCCGGGGCAGGGGGTGCCTACGAGCAGTACTTC. Residues: CSVEGAGAGGAYEQYF.